The clone carrying this T cell receptor (beta chain) was counted many times. What it binds is unknown. These data originate in a study of regulatory T cells in long-lasting Graves disease. Study-level information: Antithyroid drugs had been taken by newly diagnosed Graves' patients for under 3 months. Regarding the study as a whole: With persistent disease, TRBV28, TRBJ1-2 and TRBJ2-5 were the favored segments.

Noted time point: newly diagnosed GD, antithyroid drugs for less than 3 months. PBMCs were the source of the RNA used for TCR sequencing. Library construction for TCR beta used iRepertoire HTBI primers and Arm-PCR of CDR3 regions. TCRdb re-analysed the multiplex PCR reads in MiXCR, keeping a single row per CDR3 protein. This sample has under 400,000 distinct CDR3 sequences, with approximately 16% found just once. CDR3 length equals 14 residues. V lost 5 bases and J lost 0; bases outside the gene matches: 2. Germline V gene lookup returns CDR1 SEHNR and CDR2 FQNEAQ (reference sequence). The same sample was also studied in work on T cells in Graves' hyperthyroidism and ophthalmopathy.

This chain uses TRBV7-9 with TRBJ2-5, with 8 bases that match TRBD1. The clonotype originates from a man aged 40-50 years with Graves disease. Sequencing was performed on peripheral blood mononuclear cells (PBMCs), taken at new diagnosis, from a patient treated with antithyroid drugs. The CDR3 region has the DNA TGTGCCAGCAGCCGGGGACAGGACCAAGAGACCCAGTACTTC. Protein: CASSRGQDQETQYF.